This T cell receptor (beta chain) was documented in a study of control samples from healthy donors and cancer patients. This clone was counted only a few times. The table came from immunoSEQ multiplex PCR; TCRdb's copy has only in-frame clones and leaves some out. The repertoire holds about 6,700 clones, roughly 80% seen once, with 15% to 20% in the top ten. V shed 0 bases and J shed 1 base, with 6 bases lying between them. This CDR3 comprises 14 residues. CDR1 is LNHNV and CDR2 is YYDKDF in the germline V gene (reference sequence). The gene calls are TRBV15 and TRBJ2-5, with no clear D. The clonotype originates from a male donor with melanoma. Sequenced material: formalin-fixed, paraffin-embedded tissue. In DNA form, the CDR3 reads TGTGCCACCAGCAGAGATCTGACCCAAGAGACCCAGTACTTC. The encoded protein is CATSRDLTQETQYF.